Listed below are T cell receptor beta chains from one sample, sequenced in a study of T cells in Graves' hyperthyroidism and ophthalmopathy. TCRdb independently ran MiXCR on the multiplex PCR reads; one entry per CDR3 protein. Altogether hundreds of thousands of distinct CDR3 sequences are present, roughly 17% being singletons, with the ten largest covering over 3.5%. Sequencing was done on a sample of blood. The receptor set was obtained from a woman in her twenties or thirties with Graves' hyperthyroidism. CDR3s include the opening cysteine and the closing phenylalanine or tryptophan. D genes are given only for firm matches. The size of a clone is reported for some rows only, either as once, few or many, or as a class for expanded clones.

abundance	d_gene	v_gene	j_gene	len	CDR3nt	CDR3aa
few	.	TRBV5-1	TRBJ2-7	14	TGCGCCAGCAGCTTGGTAGGGCTAAGCCACGAGCAGTACTTC	CASSLVGLSHEQYF
many	TRBD1	TRBV11-2	TRBJ1-1	14	TGTGCCAGCAGCTTAGGACAGGGAGGGATTGAAGCTTTCTTT	CASSLGQGGIEAFF
few	.	TRBV7-2	TRBJ2-2	15	TGTGCCAGCAGCCTTGGGGGGCCCGTGACCGGGGAGCTGTTTTTT	CASSLGGPVTGELFF
.	.	TRBV20-1	TRBJ2-2	15	TGCAGTGCTACGCGAACCGGGCCCTTCACCGGGGAGCTGTTTTTT	CSATRTGPFTGELFF
many	TRBD1	TRBV2	TRBJ2-5	16	TGTGCCAGCAGTGAATCTCGGGACAGCGCTACGGAGACCCAGTACTTC	CASSESRDSATETQYF
.	.	TRBV7-9	TRBJ2-3	16	TGTGCCAGCAGCTTAGCGCGCGGAACGGGCACAGATACGCAGTATTTT	CASSLARGTGTDTQYF
many	.	TRBV2	TRBJ2-3	12	TGTGCCAGCAGTGACCACACAGATACGCAGTATTTT	CASSDHTDTQYF
few	TRBD2	TRBV20-1	TRBJ2-1	14	TGCAGTGCTCATACTAGCGGGAACTACAATGAGCAGTTCTTC	CSAHTSGNYNEQFF
.	TRBD1	TRBV27	TRBJ2-2	17	TGTGCCAGCAGAGAAAAAGACAGGGCAGGGAGCACCGGGGAGCTGTTTTTT	CASREKDRAGSTGELFF
few	.	TRBV10-3	TRBJ1-1	17	TGTGCCATCAGTGAGACCCCCGAGGAACGTATGAACACTGAAGCTTTCTTT	CAISETPEERMNTEAFF
few	.	TRBV20-1	TRBJ1-5	15	TGCAGTGCCAAAAGGGCCGACCGAGGGGCTCAGCCCCAGCATTTT	CSAKRADRGAQPQHF
few	.	TRBV25-1	TRBJ2-7	16	TGTGCCAGCAGTGACGCGACGAGGTCCAACCCCTACGAGCAGTACTTC	CASSDATRSNPYEQYF
few	.	TRBV19	TRBJ2-7	14	TGTGCCAGTAGACGGACCGGGACGAGCTACGAGCAGTACTTC	CASRRTGTSYEQYF
many	TRBD2	TRBV4-1	TRBJ2-7	16	TGCGCCAGCAGCCAGAGAGGGACTAGCGGGAGCCACGAGCAGTACTTC	CASSQRGTSGSHEQYF
many	.	TRBV27	TRBJ2-7	15	TGTGCCAGCAGTTTTACGTCCGAGAACACCTACGAGCAGTACTTC	CASSFTSENTYEQYF
many	.	TRBV28	TRBJ2-2	13	TGTGCCAGCAGTTTGCTCATCACCGGGGAGCTGTTTTTT	CASSLLITGELFF
.	TRBD1	TRBV28	TRBJ2-5	11	TGTGCCAGCACCCCGGGACAGGGGGAGTACTTC	CASTPGQGEYF
.	.	TRBV5-5	TRBJ1-1	15	TGTGCCAGCAGCTTGTTTCGGCGGCCGGAGACTGAAGCTTTCTTT	CASSLFRRPETEAFF
many	TRBD1	TRBV29-1	TRBJ1-1	13	TGCAGCGTTGAAGGCACAGGGGGGACTGAAGCTTTCTTT	CSVEGTGGTEAFF
.	TRBD2	TRBV4-1	TRBJ2-5	18	TGCGCCAGCAGCCAGCTCCCGGGACTAGCGGGAGGCGTCAAGACCCAGTACTTC	CASSQLPGLAGGVKTQYF
.	.	TRBV7-9	TRBJ2-2	14	TGTGCCAGCAGCTTTTTTTCCGGGACCGGGGAGCTGTTTTTT	CASSFFSGTGELFF
.	.	TRBV30	TRBJ1-2	10	TGTGCCTGTTATAACTATGGCTACACCTTC	CACYNYGYTF
.	TRBD1	TRBV4-1	TRBJ1-1	19	TGCGCCAGCAGCCCGAAAGCCGGGACAGGGGGCTTCATGAACACTGAAGCTTTCTTT	CASSPKAGTGGFMNTEAFF
few	.	TRBV3-1	TRBJ1-6	15	TGTGCCAGCACCCCTCAAGGGGCTCATAATTCACCCCTCCACTTT	CASTPQGAHNSPLHF
many	.	TRBV7-2	TRBJ2-7	14	TGTGCCAGCAGCCGAACGGACATATACTACGAGCAGTACTTC	CASSRTDIYYEQYF
many	TRBD2	TRBV2	TRBJ2-7	14	TGTGCCAGCAGTGAACTAGCGGGAGCTCCCGAGCAGTACTTC	CASSELAGAPEQYF
many	.	TRBV5-1	TRBJ2-7	13	TGCGCCAGCAGCTCGCGAGGGAGTTCCGAGCAGTACTTC	CASSSRGSSEQYF
few	.	TRBV5-1	TRBJ2-5	13	TGCGCCAGCAGCCCCCGGCTAAGAGAGACCCAGTACTTC	CASSPRLRETQYF
many	TRBD2	TRBV12-3/TRBV12-4	TRBJ2-2	15	TGTGCCAGCAGTTTAAGGAGAGCGGGAGACGGGGAGCTGTTTTTT	CASSLRRAGDGELFF
many	TRBD2	TRBV6-1	TRBJ2-1	16	TGTGCCAGCAGTCCCGTCGGCCTAGCGGGTAGCAATGAGCAGTTCTTC	CASSPVGLAGSNEQFF
many	TRBD1	TRBV27	TRBJ1-1	15	TGTGCCAGCAGTCCCAGGACAGGGGGTGGGACTGAAGCTTTCTTT	CASSPRTGGGTEAFF
many	.	TRBV20-1	TRBJ2-7	14	TGCAGTGCTAGCCGGGGAGCGCTCTCCTACGAGCAGTACTTC	CSASRGALSYEQYF
.	.	TRBV4-1	TRBJ2-1	14	TGCGCCAGCAGCCAAGAGGAAGGGGTAGATGAGCAGTTCTTC	CASSQEEGVDEQFF
.	.	TRBV5-1	TRBJ1-1	15	TGCGCCAGCACTCGGACGGGTGGGATGAACACTGAAGCTTTCTTT	CASTRTGGMNTEAFF
few	.	TRBV28	TRBJ2-3	15	TGTGCCAGCAGTTCTCTCGGGGCTAGCACAGATACGCAGTATTTT	CASSSLGASTDTQYF
.	.	TRBV15	TRBJ1-2	17	TGTGCCACCAGCAGAGATCTGGACACAGGAAGAGGCTATGGCTACACCTTC	CATSRDLDTGRGYGYTF
many	TRBD1	TRBV13	TRBJ2-5	15	TGTGCCAGCAGCCTTGTGACAGGGGGCGGGGAGACCCAGTACTTC	CASSLVTGGGETQYF
many	TRBD2	TRBV2	TRBJ2-1	14	TGTGCCAGCAAGACACTAGCGGGGGCTGGTGAGCAGTTCTTC	CASKTLAGAGEQFF
.	TRBD1	TRBV12-3/TRBV12-4	TRBJ2-5	15	TGTGCCAGCAGTTTTACGCAGGGGGCCGGTGAGACCCAGTACTTC	CASSFTQGAGETQYF
.	TRBD1	TRBV27	TRBJ1-1	13	TGTGTCAGCAGATACGACAGGGCCACTGAAGCTTTCTTT	CVSRYDRATEAFF
many	TRBD2	TRBV5-1	TRBJ2-3	16	TGCGCCAGCAGCTTGGGTCTAGCGGGAGCGGGAGATACGCAGTATTTT	CASSLGLAGAGDTQYF
many	.	TRBV15	TRBJ1-1	14	TGTGCCACCAGCAGAGTCGCGGGGGGCACTGAAGCTTTCTTT	CATSRVAGGTEAFF